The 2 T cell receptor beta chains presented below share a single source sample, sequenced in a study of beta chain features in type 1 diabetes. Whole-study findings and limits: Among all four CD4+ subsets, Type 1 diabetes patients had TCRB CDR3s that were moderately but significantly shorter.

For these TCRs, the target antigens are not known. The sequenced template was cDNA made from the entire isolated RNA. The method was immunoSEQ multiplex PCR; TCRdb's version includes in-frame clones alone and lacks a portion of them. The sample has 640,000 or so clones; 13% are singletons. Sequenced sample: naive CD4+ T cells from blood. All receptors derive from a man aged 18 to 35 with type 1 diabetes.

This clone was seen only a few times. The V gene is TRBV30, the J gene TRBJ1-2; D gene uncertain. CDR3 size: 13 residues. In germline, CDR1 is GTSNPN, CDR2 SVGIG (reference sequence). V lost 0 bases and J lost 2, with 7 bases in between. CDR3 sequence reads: CAWSVPPNYGYTF. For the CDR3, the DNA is TGTGCCTGGAGTGTACCTCCGAACTATGGCTACACCTTC.

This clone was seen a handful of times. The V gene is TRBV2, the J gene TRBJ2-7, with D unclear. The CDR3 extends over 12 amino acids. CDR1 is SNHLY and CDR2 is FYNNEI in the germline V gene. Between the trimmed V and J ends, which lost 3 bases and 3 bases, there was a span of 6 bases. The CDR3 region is CASSDVDYEQYF. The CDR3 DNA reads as TGTGCCAGCAGTGATGTGGACTACGAGCAGTACTTC.